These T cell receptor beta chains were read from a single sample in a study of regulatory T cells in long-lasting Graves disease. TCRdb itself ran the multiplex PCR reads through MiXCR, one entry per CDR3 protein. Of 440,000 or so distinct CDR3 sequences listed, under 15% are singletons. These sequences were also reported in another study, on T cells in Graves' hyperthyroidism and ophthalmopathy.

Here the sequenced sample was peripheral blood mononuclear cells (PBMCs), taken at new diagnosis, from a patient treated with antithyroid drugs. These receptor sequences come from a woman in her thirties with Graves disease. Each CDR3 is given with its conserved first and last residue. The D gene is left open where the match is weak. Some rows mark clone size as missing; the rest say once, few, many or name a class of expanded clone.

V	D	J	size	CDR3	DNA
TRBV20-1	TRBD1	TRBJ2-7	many	CSVPRQGLVEQYF	TGCAGTGTTCCAAGACAGGGGCTAGTCGAGCAGTACTTC
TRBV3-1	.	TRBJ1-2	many	CASSQWLGNYGYTF	TGTGCCAGCAGCCAATGGCTGGGGAACTATGGCTACACCTTC
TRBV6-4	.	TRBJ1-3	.	CASSVDSNSGNTIYF	TGTGCCAGCAGTGTTGATTCAAACTCTGGAAACACCATATATTTT
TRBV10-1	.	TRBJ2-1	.	CASSDSTGEQFF	TGCGCCAGCAGTGACAGCACGGGGGAGCAGTTCTTC
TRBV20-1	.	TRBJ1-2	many	CSASLQSGGYIGYTF	TGCAGTGCTAGTCTGCAGTCGGGCGGCTATATTGGCTACACCTTC
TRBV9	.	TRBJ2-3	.	CASSVDSLGQGIYTQYF	TGTGCCAGCAGCGTAGACTCCCTGGGGCAGGGGATTTATACGCAGTATTTT
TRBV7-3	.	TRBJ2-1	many	CASSLESRVGEQFF	TGTGCCAGCAGCTTGGAGTCCAGGGTGGGTGAGCAGTTCTTC
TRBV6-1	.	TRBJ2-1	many	CATLTRRRSSYNEQFF	TGTGCCACCTTGACTAGACGGCGGAGCTCCTACAATGAGCAGTTCTTC
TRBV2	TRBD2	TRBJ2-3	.	CASTLAGSTDTQYF	TGTGCCAGCACCCTAGCGGGATCCACAGATACGCAGTATTTT
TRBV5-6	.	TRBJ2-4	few	CASSLTQAALAKNIQYF	TGTGCCAGCAGCTTAACCCAAGCGGCTCTAGCCAAAAACATTCAGTACTTC
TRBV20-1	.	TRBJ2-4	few	CSAREQGGRAKNIQYF	TGCAGTGCTAGAGAACAGGGAGGGAGGGCCAAAAACATTCAGTACTTC
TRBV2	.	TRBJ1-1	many	CASSERVSMNTEAFF	TGTGCCAGCAGTGAGAGGGTTAGCATGAACACTGAAGCTTTCTTT
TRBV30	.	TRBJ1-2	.	CAWSRRQFYGYTF	TGTGCCTGGAGTAGACGCCAGTTCTATGGCTACACCTTC
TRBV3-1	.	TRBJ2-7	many	CASSDTAYEQYF	TGTGCCAGCAGCGACACCGCCTACGAGCAGTACTTC
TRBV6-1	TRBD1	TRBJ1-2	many	CASSGGQGKGNGYTF	TGTGCCAGCAGTGGAGGACAGGGGAAAGGGAATGGCTACACCTTC
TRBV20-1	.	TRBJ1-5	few	CSARVDRFYQPQHF	TGCAGTGCTAGAGTGGACAGATTCTATCAGCCCCAGCATTTT
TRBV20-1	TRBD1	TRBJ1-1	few	CSARGKNTGANEAFF	TGCAGTGCTAGAGGAAAAAACACAGGGGCCAATGAAGCTTTCTTT
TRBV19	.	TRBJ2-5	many	CASRTIGGQETQYF	TGTGCCAGTAGAACAATTGGCGGCCAAGAGACCCAGTACTTC
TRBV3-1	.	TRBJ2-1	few	CASSQDTGTYNEQFF	TGTGCCAGCAGCCAAGATACAGGAACTTACAATGAGCAGTTCTTC
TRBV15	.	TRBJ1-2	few	CATSRGGAGVYGYTF	TGTGCCACCAGCAGAGGAGGGGCAGGGGTCTATGGCTACACCTTC
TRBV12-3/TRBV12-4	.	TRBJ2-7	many	CASSFLLVGEQYF	TGTGCCAGCAGTTTCCTACTAGTGGGCGAGCAGTACTTC
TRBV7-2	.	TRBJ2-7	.	CASRLGGPGVYEQYF	TGTGCCAGCAGGTTAGGAGGGCCGGGAGTTTACGAGCAGTACTTC
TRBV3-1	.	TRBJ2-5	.	CASSRPGTRLGKTQYF	TGTGCCAGCAGTCGTCCCGGGACTCGCCTTGGCAAGACCCAGTACTTC
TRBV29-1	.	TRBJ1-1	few	CSVVEGSSEAFF	TGCAGCGTTGTGGAGGGAAGTTCTGAAGCTTTCTTT
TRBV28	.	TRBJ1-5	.	CASRAGGGRSQPQHF	TGTGCCAGCAGGGCCGGGGGAGGGAGAAGTCAGCCCCAGCATTTT
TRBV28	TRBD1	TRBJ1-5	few	CASSWTGQGGNQPQHF	TGTGCCAGCAGCTGGACGGGACAGGGCGGAAATCAGCCCCAGCATTTT
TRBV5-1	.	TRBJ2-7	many	CASSSPDRDLRYEQYF	TGCGCCAGCAGCTCACCCGACCGGGACCTCCGCTACGAGCAGTACTTC
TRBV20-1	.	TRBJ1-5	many	CSASGTEANQPQHF	TGCAGTGCTTCCGGGACCGAGGCGAATCAGCCCCAGCATTTT
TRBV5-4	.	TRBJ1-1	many	CASSLVGRSITEAFF	TGTGCCAGCAGCTTGGTCGGGAGGTCAATCACTGAAGCTTTCTTT
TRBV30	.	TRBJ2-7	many	CACTGGGYEQYF	TGTGCCTGCACCGGGGGAGGCTACGAGCAGTACTTC
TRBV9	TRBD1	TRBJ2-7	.	CASSPGGLEQYF	TGTGCCAGCAGCCCAGGGGGCCTCGAGCAGTACTTC
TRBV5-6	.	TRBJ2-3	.	CASSFEADRTDTQYF	TGTGCCAGCAGCTTCGAAGCGGACCGCACAGATACGCAGTATTTT
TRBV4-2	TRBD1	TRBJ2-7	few	CASSLIGTDIRKQYF	TGTGCCAGCAGCCTAATCGGGACAGACATACGAAAGCAGTACTTC